This T cell receptor (beta chain) was sequenced during a study of blood T cells in healthy people across ages. Study details: About one barcoded beta molecule per two T cells was captured by template switching.

Looked up from germline, CDR1 is DFQATT and CDR2 is SNEGSKA (reference sequence). Germline trimming cut 2 bases from V and 5 bases from J; bases unmatched to any gene: 8. The CDR3 is 15 amino acids. General study points: A roughly linear age-dependent decrease characterized TCR beta diversity per million T cells.

Comments on this clonotype: Its target is not known.

A second about 6 to 11 cycle PCR used barcoded and J-beta primers. TCRdb passed the 5' RACE reads through MiXCR, listing each CDR3 protein once. The repertoire holds about 800,000 distinct CDR3 sequences, with 20% to 25% as singletons. The same sample was also studied in work on T cells of mothers and their children. That work contributes: Three healthy Caucasian mothers served as donors, and their six children did as well. Overlap in related mother-child pairs always slightly exceeded unrelated pairs, never significantly.

Sequenced: blood. This chain joins TRBV20-1 and TRBJ1-4; TRBD1 matches 7 bases. The source of this sequence is a boy under 18 in good health. The CDR3 sequence: CSARPTGTANEKLFF. Written as DNA, the CDR3 is TGCAGTGCTAGACCGACCGGGACAGCGAATGAAAAACTGTTTTTT.